This TCR beta chain was recovered during a study of metastatic and nonmetastatic thyroid tumors. V was shortened by 3 bases and J by 1 base, with 5 bases between the two germline ends. The germline CDR1 and CDR2 sequences are MNHNS and SASEGT. There are 13 residues in the CDR3. The sample holds a few counts of this clone. The antigen is not known. Original analysis: Between-group CDR3 differences, defined by clinicopathological status, yielded a distant-metastasis classifier for papillary thyroid cancer. TCRdb re-processed the PCR reads through MiXCR. The V and J calls here are based on TCRdb, not the publication. The data hold around 61,000 clones, with just under 30% observed a single time. Regarding the study as a whole: Across blood and tumor, TCR beta diversity in malignant thyroid tumors was reportedly significantly higher than in benign nodules.

All patients were treatment-naive before thyroid surgery. The chain links TRBV6-1 to TRBJ2-3; D uncertain. The source is a female donor with papillary thyroid cancer or a benign thyroid nodule (not recorded which). Some clones in this sample may be carry-over from other donors' samples. Sequencing was carried out using blood. In DNA, the CDR3 is TGTGCCAGCAGTGACCACGGCACAGATACGCAGTATTTT. Amino acids: CASSDHGTDTQYF.